The next 27 T cell receptor beta chains were all read from a single sample in a study of blood T cell repertoires in COVID-19. The repertoire was sequenced with immunoSEQ multiplex PCR; TCRdb's copy has only in-frame clones and lacks some. The sample holds hundreds of thousands of clones, approximately 80% seen once. Sequencing was done on a sample of peripheral blood. The receptor set was obtained from a woman older than 75 with acute or convalescent COVID-19.

The V and J genes are TRBV3-1 (or the pseudogene TRBV3-2) and TRBJ2-3, with TRBD2 as a possible D gene (5 bases). Between the trimmed V and J ends, which lost 1 base and 0 bases, there was a span of 11 bases. CDR1 is LGHDT and CDR2 is YNNKEL in the germline V gene (reference sequence). This CDR3 is built from 16 residues. The CDR3 bases are TGTGCCAGCAGCCAAGTAGACTACCTAAGCACAGATACGCAGTATTTT. This codes for CASSQVDYLSTDTQYF.

The chain recombines TRBV28 with TRBJ1-1; D is unclear. Germline CDR1 reads MDHEN; CDR2 reads SYDVKM. This CDR3 comprises 13 residues. Between the trimmed V and J ends, which lost 5 bases and 7 bases, there was a span of 14 bases. The CDR3 DNA is TGTGCCAGCAGTGCCGCAGCCGGGGATGAAGCTTTCTTT. The encoded protein is CASSAAAGDEAFF.

V usage is TRBV7-3 and J usage is TRBJ2-1; 9 bases agree with TRBD2. CDR3 length: 16 amino acids. V shed 5 bases, J shed 4 bases, and the junction held 9 bases outside the gene matches. Germline assignment: CDR1 SGHTA and CDR2 FQGTGA. The CDR3 sequence: CASSPHLSGRYNEQFF. CDR3 coding DNA: TGTGCCAGCAGCCCCCATTTGAGCGGGAGGTACAATGAGCAGTTCTTC.

The chain joins TRBV3-1 (or the pseudogene TRBV3-2) to TRBJ2-7; 8 bases are shared with TRBD1. V trimming: 4 bases; J trimming: 5 bases; junction bases outside the gene matches: 4. CDR3 length: 13 residues. Looked up from germline, CDR1 is LGHDT and CDR2 is YNNKEL (reference sequence). For the CDR3, the DNA is TGTGCCAGCAGCCCGACAGGGGACAACGAGCAGTACTTC. Its protein is CASSPTGDNEQYF.

V is TRBV29-1 and J is TRBJ2-5, with 9 bases aligning to TRBD1. CDR1 is SQVTM, CDR2 ANQGSEA, per germline. This CDR3 comprises 14 residues. The V segment lost 7 bases and the J segment 11 bases; nucleotides outside the gene matches: 17. For the CDR3, the DNA is TGCAGCGGCCAACAGGGGGCGCGTGGTAGTAATCAGTACTTC. Translating it yields CSGQQGARGSNQYF.

J is TRBJ2-3 and V is TRBV3-1 (or the pseudogene TRBV3-2), with 12 bases identical to TRBD1. With 7 bases clipped from V and 6 bases from J, the junction kept 5 bases outside the gene matches. This CDR3 is built from 14 residues. The germline V gene encodes CDR1 LGHDT and CDR2 YNNKEL (reference sequence). The CDR3 protein is CASTRDRGLDTQYF. The CDR3 nucleotides are TGTGCCAGCACCCGGGACAGGGGGCTTGATACGCAGTATTTT.

V and J are TRBV6-2 or TRBV6-3 and TRBJ1-2, with D possibly matching TRBD1 (5 bases). V gave up 4 bases and J gave up 5 bases, with 17 bases separating them. The CDR3 is 15 amino acids. Germline V gene data show CDR1 as MNHEY and CDR2 as SVGEGT. CDR3 loop: CASSLAQVSSYGYTF. The CDR3 DNA is TGTGCCAGCAGTTTGGCACAGGTTTCCTCTTATGGCTACACCTTC.

This sequence joins TRBV3-1 (or the pseudogene TRBV3-2) and TRBJ2-2, with D hard to call. The V gene's germline CDR1 is LGHDT and CDR2 YNNKEL (reference sequence). Between the trimmed V and J ends, which lost 7 bases and 0 bases, there was a span of 12 bases. The CDR3 runs 15 residues. CDR3 protein: CASTRDEANTGELFF. The CDR3 DNA is TGTGCCAGCACCCGCGACGAGGCGAACACCGGGGAGCTGTTTTTT.

V usage is TRBV11-2 and J usage is TRBJ2-5; TRBD2 agrees at 7 bases. The V and J ends lost 5 bases and 3 bases, in that order; junction bases with no gene match: 6. CDR3 length equals 14 residues. Germline V gene sequence: CDR1 SGHAT, CDR2 FQNNGV. The CDR3 DNA is TGTGCCAGCAGCCCCCGGACTAGGGAAGAGACCCAGTACTTC. Its protein is CASSPRTREETQYF.

A single count supports this clone. The chain joins TRBV3-1 (or the pseudogene TRBV3-2) to TRBJ2-7; D perhaps matches TRBD1 (6 bases). V lost 4 bases to trimming and J lost 3 bases, with 10 bases between them. This CDR3 region has 13 residues. Germline CDR1 and CDR2: LGHDT and YNNKEL (reference sequence). CDR3 sequence reads: CASSPRDIYEQYF. As DNA, the CDR3 is TGTGCCAGCAGCCCCCGGGACATCTACGAGCAGTACTTC.

The V call is TRBV5-1, the J call TRBJ1-3; 7 bases match TRBD1. V dropped 0 bases and J dropped 3; count of bases not matched to a gene: 3. The CDR3 spans 15 residues. Germline V gives CDR1 SGHRS, CDR2 YFSETQ. This CDR3 is CASSLVQGSGNTIYF. CDR3 DNA: TGCGCCAGCAGCTTGGTACAGGGGAGTGGAAACACCATATATTTT.

This chain connects TRBV19 to TRBJ2-2; tentatively, D is TRBD1 (7 bases). The CDR3 runs 14 residues. V lost 9 bases and J 4 bases, leaving 15 bases between the germline ends. The germline gives CDR1 LNHDA, CDR2 SQIVND (reference sequence). In nucleotides, the CDR3 is TGTGCCAGCACCAGGGGGGACTCCACCGGGGAGCTGTTTTTT. Its protein is CASTRGDSTGELFF.

The chain couples TRBV12-3 or TRBV12-4 to TRBJ2-7; TRBD1 is a possible D gene (5 bases). V lost 5 bases, J lost 6 bases, and 14 bases lay in between. The CDR3 loop spans 13 amino acids. The CDR3 is CASSTFTGFEQYF. The CDR3, as DNA: TGTGCCAGCAGTACCTTCACAGGTTTCGAGCAGTACTTC.

J is TRBJ2-2 and V is TRBV27, with TRBD2 identical over 9 bases. This CDR3 is built from 16 residues. V lost 6 bases, J lost 1 base, and 6 bases stayed unmatched. Germline V CDR1 and CDR2: MNHEY, SMNVEV (reference sequence). As DNA, the CDR3 is TGTGCCAGCAGATCTTCTAGCGGGGTGAACACCGGGGAGCTGTTTTTT. Translated: CASRSSSGVNTGELFF.

The chain uses TRBV4-2 and TRBJ1-2; the D is unclear. The length of the CDR3 is 16 residues. The ends were cut back, 6 bases at V and 5 bases at J, with 22 bases in the middle. Germline CDR1 is LGHNA and CDR2 is YNFKEQ. The CDR3 region is CASRPIETGVGYGYTF. CDR3 sequence (DNA): TGTGCCAGCAGACCTATTGAGACCGGGGTGGGGTATGGCTACACCTTC.

The CDR3 DNA reads TGTGCCAGCTCACTCGAGACTAGCGGTATTGGAACCGGGGAGCTGTTTTTT. Translating gives CASSLETSGIGTGELFF. The V and J genes are TRBV18 and TRBJ2-2; TRBD2 aligns across 9 bases. With V trimmed by 4 bases and J by 5 bases, 11 bases remained unmatched. The V gene's germline CDR1 is KGHSH and CDR2 LQKENI. The CDR3 runs 17 residues.

This clone was counted between two and nine times. J is TRBJ2-1 and V is TRBV11-3, with TRBD2 matching 7 bases. V gave up 5 bases and J gave up 5 bases; unmatched junction bases: 6. Germline CDR1 reads SGHNT; CDR2 reads YENEEA. The CDR3 is 14 amino acids. CDR3 sequence (DNA): TGTGCCAGCAGCGTCGGGGGGTTCCACAATGAGCAGTTCTTC. Its protein is CASSVGGFHNEQFF.

This chain joins TRBV10-3 and TRBJ2-2; 12 bases line up with TRBD2. There are 17 residues in the CDR3. The V and J ends lost 6 bases and 6 bases, in that order; junction bases with no gene match: 11. Germline V gene sequence: CDR1 ENHRY, CDR2 SYGVKD. CDR3 coding DNA: TGTGCCATCAGCGAGACTAGCGGGGGAAGCTATGCCGGGGAGCTGTTTTTT. This gives the protein CAISETSGGSYAGELFF.

This chain uses TRBV6-2 or TRBV6-3 with TRBJ2-2, with a possible D match to TRBD1 (5 bases). The germline V gene has CDR1 MNHEY and CDR2 SVGEGT. This CDR3 region has 17 residues. Between the trimmed V and J ends, which lost 6 bases and 2 bases, there was a span of 19 bases. CDR3 sequence: CASSRTRGGSNTGELFF. The CDR3 region has the DNA TGTGCCAGCAGCCGGACAAGGGGTGGGTCAAACACCGGGGAGCTGTTTTTT.

The table lists this clone with a few counts. This chain links TRBV6-5 with TRBJ2-1, with a possible D match to TRBD2 (7 bases). The CDR3 covers 15 residues. The germline V gene has CDR1 MNHEY and CDR2 SVGAGI. The V end was cut by 2 bases, the J end by 5 bases, with 13 bases between. CDR3 sequence (DNA): TGTGCCAGCAGTTACACCGGGGGGCGACACAATGAGCAGTTCTTC. Translating it yields CASSYTGGRHNEQFF.

The V gene is TRBV2, the J gene TRBJ2-1; 8 bases agree with TRBD1. The V gene end was trimmed by 1 base and the J gene end by 2 bases; junction bases not matched to a gene: 1. The CDR3 is made up of 15 amino acids. The germline V gene has CDR1 SNHLY and CDR2 FYNNEI. CDR3 nucleotide sequence: TGTGCCAGCAGTGAAGGGACAGGGCCCTACAATGAGCAGTTCTTC. Its translation: CASSEGTGPYNEQFF.

This clone was observed a single time. This rearrangement joins TRBV6-1 to TRBJ1-2, with 7 positions matching TRBD1. The trim removed 2 bases at V and 7 bases at J, leaving 7 bases unmatched. This CDR3 contains 14 residues. Per the germline V gene, CDR1 is MNHNS and CDR2 is SASEGT. The chain's CDR3 is CASSEQGGSTGYTF. CDR3 nucleotides: TGTGCCAGCAGTGAACAAGGGGGCTCTACTGGCTACACCTTC.

J is TRBJ2-6 and V is TRBV29-1, with D perhaps TRBD1 (6 bases). V was clipped by 4 bases and J by 0 bases, with 16 bases between them. The germline CDR1 and CDR2 sequences are SQVTM and ANQGSEA. The CDR3 spans 17 residues. The DNA of the CDR3 is TGCAGCGTTGTAGGGGGAGAGGGGGACTCTGGGGCCAACGTCCTGACTTTC. This translates into CSVVGGEGDSGANVLTF.

This chain links TRBV2 with TRBJ1-2; possibly TRBD1 for D (6 bases). In germline, CDR1 is SNHLY, CDR2 FYNNEI. The CDR3 contains 14 residues. Trimming shortened V by 3 bases and J by 8 bases, and 16 bases separated the two germline ends. Here the CDR3 DNA reads TGTGCCAGCAGTGACACAGGGCTACGGGACGGCTACACCTTC. Its protein product is CASSDTGLRDGYTF.

The chain couples TRBV4-3 to TRBJ2-2; D gene ambiguous. There are 16 residues in the CDR3. The germline V gene encodes CDR1 LGHNA and CDR2 YSLEER. The V and J ends lost 0 bases and 6 bases respectively, with 14 bases between them. Written as DNA, the CDR3 is TGCGCCAGCAGCCAAGATCTGAGACTGGCTTCCGGGGAGCTGTTTTTT. Protein: CASSQDLRLASGELFF.

The count of this clone is one. The genes are TRBV12-3 or TRBV12-4 and TRBJ1-2, with TRBD1 as a possible D gene (5 bases). V lost 5 bases and J 2 bases, leaving 9 bases between the germline ends. This CDR3 has 13 residues. In DNA, the CDR3 is TGTGCCAGCAGTCGACAGACGAACTATGGCTACACCTTC. Its protein is CASSRQTNYGYTF.

The chain has TRBV6-6 and TRBJ1-4; 8 nucleotides agree with TRBD1. Trimming cost V 4 bases and J 7 bases; bases outside gene matches: 5. CDR1 and CDR2 from the germline V gene are MNHNY and SVGAGI (reference sequence). The CDR3 runs 14 residues. The CDR3 loop is CASSSQGESEKLFF. CDR3 in DNA: TGTGCCAGCAGTTCACAGGGGGAAAGTGAAAAACTGTTTTTT.